These 16 T cell receptor beta chains originate from one sample sequenced in a study of post-analysis software for immune sequencing data. Findings and limits, study-wide: A handful of TRBV segments, including TRBV5-6, TRBV5-1 and TRBV20-1, were more frequent in patients than controls.

The antigens for these receptors are not known. Built from TCR beta cDNA, the libraries had unique molecular identifiers in them. TCRdb passed the PCR reads through MiXCR, listing each CDR3 protein once. The sample carries hundreds of thousands of distinct CDR3 sequences, about 57% recorded once. Sequences were obtained from blood. These receptors originate from a girl under 18 with multiple sclerosis.

This clonotype was recorded once. The rearrangement links TRBV6-6 to TRBJ1-5; D ambiguous. There are 17 residues in the CDR3. The germline V gene encodes CDR1 MNHNY and CDR2 SVGAGI (reference sequence). The V end was cut by 0 bases, the J end by 7 bases, with 19 bases between. CDR3: CASSYSIRAARAQPQHF. CDR3 DNA sequence: TGTGCCAGCAGTTACTCGATCCGGGCGGCACGGGCGCAGCCCCAGCATTTT.

The count of this clonotype is one. The chain is built from TRBV29-1 and TRBJ2-5, with unresolved D. V lost 4 bases, J lost 8 bases, and 14 bases lay in between. The CDR3 spans 12 residues. Per germline, CDR1 SQVTM and CDR2 ANQGSEA. For the CDR3, the DNA is TGCAGCGTTGGAGAACTCCATAGTACCCAGTACTTC. Translated: CSVGELHSTQYF.

This chain joins TRBV28 and TRBJ2-3; 9 bases match TRBD2. In germline, CDR1 is MDHEN, CDR2 SYDVKM. The trim removed 3 bases at V and 7 bases at J, leaving 5 bases unmatched. The CDR3 totals 14 residues. The CDR3 is CASSFGAGGYTQYF. The CDR3, as DNA: TGTGCCAGCAGTTTCGGAGCGGGAGGATATACGCAGTATTTT.

The chain joins TRBV20-1 to TRBJ1-4, with D unclear. The CDR3 consists of 15 residues. V shed 1 base and J shed 2 bases, with 11 bases lying between them. CDR1 is DFQATT, CDR2 SNEGSKA, per germline (reference sequence). The CDR3 region is CSARGEWSTNEKLFF. CDR3 coding DNA: TGCAGTGCTAGAGGGGAGTGGAGTACTAATGAAAAACTGTTTTTT.

The CDR3 sequence is CASSHGTGNTEAFF. CDR3 coding DNA: TGTGCCAGCAGCCACGGGACAGGGAACACTGAAGCTTTCTTT. The rearrangement links TRBV7-9 to TRBJ1-1; TRBD1 matches 8 bases. V trimming: 5 bases; J trimming: 1 base; junction bases outside the gene matches: 3. The CDR3 is 14 amino acids. CDR1 SEHNR and CDR2 FQNEAQ come from the germline V gene (reference sequence).

J is TRBJ2-1 and V is TRBV5-1; D tentatively fits TRBD1 or TRBD2 (6 bases each). The germline gives CDR1 SGHRS, CDR2 YFSETQ. This CDR3 contains 12 residues. With 5 bases removed from V and 5 bases from J, the gap between germline ends came to 8 bases. The CDR3 loop is CASREGDNEQFF. The CDR3 DNA sequence: TGCGCCAGCAGGGAGGGGGACAATGAGCAGTTCTTC. The full variable domain, in which reference TRBV5-1 and TRBJ2-1 provide the parts outside the CDR3, is KAGVTQTPRYLIKTRGQQVTLSCSPISGHRSVSWYQQTPGQGLQFLFEYFSETQRNKGNFPGRFSGRQFSNSRSEMNVSTLELGDSALYLCASREGDNEQFFGPGTRLTVL.

The chain is built from TRBV9 and TRBJ2-5; 7 bases agree with TRBD1. The trim removed 0 bases at V and 5 bases at J, leaving 7 bases unmatched. This CDR3 is 15 amino acids long. CDR1 and CDR2 from the germline V gene are SGDLS and YYNGEE. DNA of the CDR3: TGTGCCAGCAGCGTAGCCCCAGGACAGGCGGAGACCCAGTACTTC. Translation gives CASSVAPGQAETQYF.

The V and J genes are TRBV20-1 and TRBJ2-1; 12 nucleotides line up with TRBD2. This CDR3 contains 16 residues. Looked up from germline, CDR1 is DFQATT and CDR2 is SNEGSKA (reference sequence). The CDR3: CRAYSLTSGRGNEQFF. Written as DNA, the CDR3 is TGCAGAGCTTACTCCCTGACTAGCGGGAGAGGGAATGAGCAGTTCTTC.

Here the CDR3 reads CSVGFLAGAQETQYF. In DNA form, the CDR3 reads TGCAGCGTTGGGTTCCTAGCGGGGGCCCAAGAGACCCAGTACTTC. The rearrangement uses TRBV29-1 and TRBJ2-5; 10 bases are shared with TRBD2. Germline CDR1 SQVTM, CDR2 ANQGSEA. Trimming removed 4 bases from V and 1 base from J; junction bases left unmatched: 6. This CDR3 spans 15 amino acids. Full variable domain (remainder filled in from reference TRBV29-1 and TRBJ2-5): SAVISQKPSRDICQRGTSLTIQCQVDSQVTMMFWYRQQPGQSLTLIATANQGSEATYESGFVIDKFPISRPNLTFSTLTVSNMSPEDSSIYLCSVGFLAGAQETQYFGPGTRLLVL.

A few counts support this clonotype. This chain joins TRBV10-3 and TRBJ1-1; 7 bases line up with TRBD1. Per germline, CDR1 ENHRY and CDR2 SYGVKD. With 6 bases clipped from V and 0 bases from J, the junction kept 4 bases outside the gene matches. The CDR3 has 14 residues. The DNA of the CDR3 is TGTGCCATCAGGGGACAGACCTTGAACACTGAAGCTTTCTTT. Encoded protein: CAIRGQTLNTEAFF.

This sequence joins TRBV12-3 or TRBV12-4 and TRBJ2-7; perhaps TRBD1 as D (5 bases). The V gene lost 4 bases and the J gene lost 0 bases, with 10 bases spanning the gap. The CDR3 runs to 14 residues. As DNA, the CDR3 is TGTGCCAGCAGTTACAGGTTCAGCTCCTACGAGCAGTACTTC. Translated, it gives CASSYRFSSYEQYF.

The chain links TRBV12-3 or TRBV12-4 to TRBJ1-5, with D possibly being TRBD1 (6 bases). The CDR3 runs to 11 residues. V was clipped by 3 bases and J by 12 bases, with 9 bases between them. The CDR3, as DNA: TGTGCCAGCAGTTTTGGGGGGCTCCAGCATTTT. This gives the protein CASSFGGLQHF.

The chain uses TRBV24-1 and TRBJ2-1; a weak D match, TRBD1 (5 bases). Germline CDR1 reads KGHDR; CDR2 reads SFDVKD. Trimming took 5 bases from V and 2 from J, leaving 9 bases between them. The CDR3 has 14 residues. This CDR3 reads CATSGGHAYNEQFF. The CDR3 DNA follows: TGTGCCACCAGTGGGGGCCATGCCTACAATGAGCAGTTCTTC.

This clonotype has more than one count but fewer than ten. The chain carries TRBV20-1 and TRBJ2-5, with 11 bases identical to TRBD2. V shed 3 bases, J shed 4 bases, and the junction held 4 bases outside the gene matches. CDR1 and CDR2 from the germline V gene are DFQATT and SNEGSKA (reference sequence). The CDR3 consists of 14 residues. The CDR3 nucleotides read TGCAGTGCTAGGTTAGCGGGAGGGGCAGAGACCCAGTACTTC. Its protein is CSARLAGGAETQYF.

This chain uses TRBV20-1 with TRBJ2-3; D not resolved. The V gene lost 0 bases and the J gene lost 3 bases, with 22 bases spanning the gap. The CDR3 loop spans 18 amino acids. In germline, CDR1 is DFQATT, CDR2 SNEGSKA (reference sequence). The CDR3 spells CSARDATGQVGITDTQYF. CDR3 nucleotides: TGCAGTGCTAGAGATGCGACCGGCCAGGTCGGCATTACAGATACGCAGTATTTT.

CDR3 sequence reads: CASRSRLRNYNEQFF. CDR3 sequence (DNA): TGTGCCAGCAGGTCAAGACTGCGGAACTACAATGAGCAGTTCTTC. The chain recombines TRBV6-5 with TRBJ2-1; D remains ambiguous. V gave up 6 bases and J gave up 3 bases, with 15 bases separating them. The CDR3 loop spans 15 amino acids. Germline V CDR1 and CDR2: MNHEY, SVGAGI.